The next 24 T cell receptor beta chains were all read from a single sample in a study of blood T cell repertoires in COVID-19. Produced via immunoSEQ multiplex PCR; TCRdb's table is partial and in-frame only. The sample includes under 70,000 clones, 80% to 95% of them seen just once. The specimen was peripheral blood. The receptors shown here come from a human donor with active COVID-19. The donor label of this sample is uncertain.

The chain employs TRBV6-4 and TRBJ2-3; unclear D gene. The CDR3 totals 13 residues. The germline V and J ends were trimmed by 5 bases and 3 bases, with 9 bases remaining between them. Germline V gives CDR1 MRHNA, CDR2 SNTAGT. The CDR3 sequence: CASSSSYTDTQYF. Here the CDR3 DNA reads TGTGCCAGCAGTTCCAGTTATACAGATACGCAGTATTTT.

V usage is TRBV28 and J usage is TRBJ1-2, with a possible D match to TRBD1 (5 bases). The V gene's germline CDR1 is MDHEN and CDR2 SYDVKM. The CDR3 has 14 amino acids. Between the trimmed V and J ends, which lost 6 bases and 4 bases, there was a span of 15 bases. The CDR3 DNA follows: TGTGCCAGCAGACATAACCAGGGTGGCTATGGCTACACCTTC. Protein sequence: CASRHNQGGYGYTF.

The chain carries TRBV2 and TRBJ2-1; 13 positions match TRBD2. Germline assignment: CDR1 SNHLY and CDR2 FYNNEI. The CDR3 is 14 amino acids. Trimming cost V 6 bases and J 7 bases; bases outside gene matches: 3. This chain's CDR3 is CASRGLAGWNEQFF. CDR3 in DNA: TGTGCCAGCAGGGGACTAGCGGGGTGGAATGAGCAGTTCTTC.

This rearrangement joins TRBV2 to TRBJ1-5; D may be TRBD1 (6 bases). Trimming shortened V by 4 bases and J by 7 bases, and 14 bases separated the two germline ends. The CDR3 runs 14 residues. Germline V gives CDR1 SNHLY, CDR2 FYNNEI. The CDR3 DNA is TGTGCCAGCAGTGTGCTAGGGGGAGGGCAGCCCCAGCATTTT. This codes for CASSVLGGGQPQHF.

A remark on this clone: Compared with germline, one end of the junction differs, possibly owing to a read error. The V and J genes are TRBV6-5 and TRBJ2-5; D is perhaps TRBD1 (6 bases). Per the germline V gene, CDR1 is MNHEY and CDR2 is SVGAGI. The CDR3 spans 15 residues. The CDR3 region is CASSPRGSYQVTQYF. The CDR3 DNA reads TGTGCCAGCAGTCCGAGGGGGTCTTACCAAGTGACCCAGTACTTC.

This clone was seen just once. V and J are TRBV9 and TRBJ1-2; a weak D match, TRBD1 (5 bases). The CDR3 sequence is 13 residues long. Germline loops: CDR1 SGDLS, CDR2 YYNGEE. V gave up 2 bases and J gave up 9 bases, with 14 bases separating them. CDR3 nucleotides: TGTGCCAGCAGCGTCGGACACAGCTTCAGCTACACCTTC. It is translated as CASSVGHSFSYTF.

This clone was seen a single time. This chain uses TRBV6-5 with TRBJ1-2; D ambiguous. CDR1 MNHEY and CDR2 SVGAGI come from the germline V gene. The CDR3 spans 13 residues. Deletions cut 6 bases from V and 4 bases from J, with 12 bases between. In DNA, the CDR3 is TGTGCCAGCAGGAGGGCTGGAGGCTATGGCTACACCTTC. Translated: CASRRAGGYGYTF.

In DNA form, the CDR3 reads TGCGCCAGCAGCCACGTTTCTTACTCCTACGAGCAGTACTTC. This encodes CASSHVSYSYEQYF. This sequence joins TRBV4-1 and TRBJ2-7; D gene uncertain. The ends were cut back, 3 bases at V and 0 bases at J, with 9 bases in the middle. This CDR3 spans 14 amino acids. Germline V gene sequence: CDR1 MGHRA, CDR2 YSYEKL.

V usage is TRBV19 and J usage is TRBJ1-2, with unresolved D. This CDR3 contains 12 residues. The ends were cut back, 8 bases at V and 6 bases at J, with 13 bases in the middle. Germline V gene lookup returns CDR1 LNHDA and CDR2 SQIVND (reference sequence). CDR3 sequence (DNA): TGTGCCAGTCGAACAAAGTCGAATGGCTACACCTTC. This encodes CASRTKSNGYTF. The full variable domain, completed using reference TRBV19 and TRBJ1-2, is DGGITQSPKYLFRKEGQNVTLSCEQNLNHDAMYWYRQDPGQGLRLIYYSQIVNDFQKGDIAEGYSVSREKKESFPLTVTSAQKNPTAFYLCASRTKSNGYTFGSGTRLTVV.

The genes are TRBV7-9 and TRBJ2-7; TRBD2 might be the D (6 bases). Trimming took off 3 bases at V and 6 bases at J, with 18 bases between the two ends. Germline assignment: CDR1 SEHNR and CDR2 FQNEAQ (reference sequence). The CDR3 totals 15 residues. CDR3 in amino acids: CASSLGPGGAGEQYF. The DNA of the CDR3 is TGTGCCAGCAGCTTGGGGCCCGGCGGGGCCGGCGAGCAGTACTTC.

The chain links TRBV14 to TRBJ1-4; weak D call: TRBD1 (5 bases). The CDR3 is 15 residues long. V gave up 1 base and J gave up 1 base, with 7 bases separating them. CDR1 is SGHDN, CDR2 FVKESK, per germline. In DNA, the CDR3 is TGTGCCAGCAGCCAAGCAGGGATAACTAATGAAAAACTGTTTTTT. This encodes CASSQAGITNEKLFF. Variable domain in full (rest from reference TRBV14 and TRBJ1-4): EAGVTQFPSHSVIEKGQTVTLRCDPISGHDNLYWYRRVMGKEIKFLLHFVKESKQDESGMPNNRFLAERTGGTYSTLKVQPAELEDSGVYFCASSQAGITNEKLFFGSGTQLSVL.

This chain joins TRBV3-1 (or the pseudogene TRBV3-2) and TRBJ2-1; TRBD2 aligns across 7 bases. The CDR3 contains 17 residues. Looked up from germline, CDR1 is LGHDT and CDR2 is YNNKEL (reference sequence). After removal of 6 bases from V and 8 bases from J, the junction contained 19 bases not matched to a gene. The CDR3 loop is CASRSLPGRTSSDEQFF. Written as DNA, the CDR3 is TGTGCCAGCAGGTCCCTCCCCGGGAGGACCTCTAGCGATGAGCAGTTCTTC.

This clone was picked up one time. At one end, the junction sequence differs from germline, possibly due to a read error. This chain uses TRBV7-7 with TRBJ2-5, with TRBD2 as a possible D gene (5 bases). Germline V lookup: CDR1 SSHAT, CDR2 FNYEAQ (reference sequence). This CDR3 has 13 residues. The CDR3 region is CASSSRVPAPQYF. The CDR3 bases are TGTGCTAGCAGCTCGCGGGTCCCGGCCCCCCAGTACTTC.

This clone appeared once. The CDR3 DNA is TGTGCCAGCAGTTTATGGGGCAGGACAGGGCGGGCCCAAGAGACCCAGTACTTC. Its translation is CASSLWGRTGRAQETQYF. The V and J genes are TRBV28 and TRBJ2-5; 8 nucleotides agree with TRBD1. After removal of 0 bases from V and 1 base from J, the junction contained 10 bases not matched to a gene. The CDR3 totals 18 residues. Germline-derived CDR1 and CDR2 are MDHEN and SYDVKM.

The rearrangement links TRBV13 to TRBJ1-6, with D possibly TRBD1 on 5 matching bases. Trimming took off 5 bases at V and 8 bases at J, with 19 bases between the two ends. Germline V CDR1 and CDR2: PRHDT, FYEKMQ (reference sequence). The CDR3 has 16 residues. The CDR3: CASSPSGDGRYSPLHF. The CDR3 DNA sequence: TGTGCCAGCAGCCCCAGCGGGGACGGACGATATTCACCCCTCCACTTT.

This clone showed up just once. The chain joins TRBV2 to TRBJ2-7; D might be TRBD1 (6 bases). From germline, CDR1 is SNHLY and CDR2 FYNNEI. Trimming removed 0 bases at V and 4 bases at J, with 13 bases between. The CDR3 is 15 amino acids. CDR3 residues: CASSEAGAGRYEQYV. The CDR3 bases are TGTGCCAGCAGTGAAGCGGGGGCAGGCCGATACGAGCAGTACGTC.

This sequence joins TRBV3-1 (or the pseudogene TRBV3-2) and TRBJ2-3; 9 bases align to TRBD2. The V and J ends lost 4 bases and 0 bases, in that order; junction bases with no gene match: 8. CDR1 LGHDT and CDR2 YNNKEL come from the germline V gene (reference sequence). This CDR3 has 17 residues. The CDR3 nucleotides are TGTGCCAGCAGCCGGTGGATAGCGGGAGAGAGCACAGATACGCAGTATTTT. Translating it yields CASSRWIAGESTDTQYF.

The genes are TRBV6-5 and TRBJ2-1, with D possibly TRBD1 on 6 matching bases. Germline CDR1 and CDR2: MNHEY and SVGAGI. With 6 bases removed from V and 5 bases from J, the gap between germline ends came to 17 bases. The CDR3 runs to 15 residues. The CDR3 here is CASSDGWQGNNEQFF. The CDR3 DNA follows: TGTGCCAGCAGCGACGGGTGGCAGGGGAACAATGAGCAGTTCTTC.

This clone was seen only once. The rearrangement uses TRBV27 and TRBJ2-7, with TRBD2 matching over 12 bases. The CDR3 extends over 15 amino acids. The trim removed 4 bases at V and 3 bases at J, leaving 4 bases unmatched. Germline lookup yields CDR1 MNHEY and CDR2 SMNVEV (reference sequence). The CDR3 region has the DNA TGTGCCAGCAGTTCCAAGACTAGCGGGAGCTACGAGCAGTACTTC. Protein sequence: CASSSKTSGSYEQYF.

The chain is built from TRBV7-9 and TRBJ2-7; 13 nucleotides line up with TRBD2. CDR3 length: 15 residues. J was trimmed by 5 bases and V by 1 base; bases with no gene match: 2. Germline loops: CDR1 SEHNR, CDR2 FQNEAQ (reference sequence). Here the CDR3 DNA reads TGTGCCAGCAGCTTAGAGGGACTAGCGGGAAACGAGCAGTACGTC. It yields the protein CASSLEGLAGNEQYV.

V is TRBV5-1 and J is TRBJ2-5; tentatively, D is TRBD2 (7 bases). There are 16 residues in the CDR3. Germline CDR1 and CDR2: SGHRS and YFSETQ. Deletions cut 6 bases from V and 2 bases from J, with 20 bases between. CDR3 residues: CASKLGGASLQETQYF. The CDR3 nucleotides are TGCGCCAGCAAGCTAGGGGGGGCCAGTTTACAAGAGACCCAGTACTTC.

The chain carries TRBV9 and TRBJ2-3; a weak D match, TRBD1 (6 bases). Trimming pared 4 bases from V and 9 bases from J, leaving 21 bases between. This CDR3 has 15 amino acids. Germline V gene lookup returns CDR1 SGDLS and CDR2 YYNGEE. The CDR3 sequence: CASSLSLGQGRTQYF. The CDR3 coding sequence is TGTGCCAGCAGCCTATCTCTTGGGCAGGGGAGAACGCAGTATTTT.

The chain employs TRBV19 and TRBJ1-6; no clear D gene. Trimming pared 6 bases from V and 7 bases from J, leaving 13 bases between. Germline V gives CDR1 LNHDA, CDR2 SQIVND (reference sequence). CDR3 length: 14 residues. The CDR3 sequence is CASRMGKENSPLHF. CDR3 in DNA: TGTGCCAGTAGGATGGGTAAGGAGAATTCACCCCTCCACTTT.

The chain has TRBV6-5 and TRBJ1-2; the match to TRBD1 covers 11 bases. The CDR3 length is 15 residues. Germline V gene data show CDR1 as MNHEY and CDR2 as SVGAGI. Trimming took 7 bases from V and 8 from J; bases not matched to a gene: 12. The CDR3 spells CASTPPRTGGGGYTF. The CDR3 coding sequence is TGTGCCAGCACCCCCCCCCGGACAGGGGGCGGCGGCTACACCTTC.